The subject of this entry is one T cell receptor (beta chain). Its target is not known. This sample is part of a study of T cell responses to AZD1222 COVID-19 vaccine. On the study more broadly: Doses given second, at about 4 or about 12 weeks, were pooled. Overall study results and limits: Spike-wide coverage was observed for vaccine-associated CD4 TCRs, with dominant responses at 160-218 and 743-854. Females made up more of the donors, who were largely white British, and clonal diversity may have come out too low.

The method was immunoSEQ multiplex PCR; TCRdb's version includes in-frame clones alone and lacks a portion of them. Counted here are 90,000 to 150,000 clones, roughly nine tenths occurring once; the ten biggest clones make up about 5.3%. Trimming took 5 bases from V and 9 from J, leaving 11 bases between them. CDR3 size: 13 residues. Germline CDR1 is MNHEY and CDR2 is SMNVEV (reference sequence). Source: peripheral blood, taken on day 0 of AZD1222 vaccination. The chain combines TRBV27 with TRBJ1-6, with D unclear. The origin of this receptor is an adult in good health. The CDR3: CASSRAFGSPLHF. The CDR3 bases are TGTGCCAGCAGTCGCGCCTTTGGTTCACCCCTCCACTTT.